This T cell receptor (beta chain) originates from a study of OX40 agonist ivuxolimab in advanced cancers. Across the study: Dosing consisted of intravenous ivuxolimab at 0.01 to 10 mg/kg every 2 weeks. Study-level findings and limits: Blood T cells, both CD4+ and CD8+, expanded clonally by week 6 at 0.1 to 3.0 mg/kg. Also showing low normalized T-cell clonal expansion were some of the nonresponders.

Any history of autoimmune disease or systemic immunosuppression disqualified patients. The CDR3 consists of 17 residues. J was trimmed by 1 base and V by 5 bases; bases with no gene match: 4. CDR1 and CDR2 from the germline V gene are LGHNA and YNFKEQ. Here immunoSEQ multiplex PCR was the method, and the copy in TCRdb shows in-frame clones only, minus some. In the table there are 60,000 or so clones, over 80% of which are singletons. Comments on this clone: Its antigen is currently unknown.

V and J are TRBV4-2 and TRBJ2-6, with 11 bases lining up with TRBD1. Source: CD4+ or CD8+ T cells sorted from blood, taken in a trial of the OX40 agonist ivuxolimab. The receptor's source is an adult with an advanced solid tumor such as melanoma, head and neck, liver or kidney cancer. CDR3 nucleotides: TGTGCCAGCAGCTCAGGACAGGGGGCGTCTGGGGCCAACGTCCTGACTTTC. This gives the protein CASSSGQGASGANVLTF.